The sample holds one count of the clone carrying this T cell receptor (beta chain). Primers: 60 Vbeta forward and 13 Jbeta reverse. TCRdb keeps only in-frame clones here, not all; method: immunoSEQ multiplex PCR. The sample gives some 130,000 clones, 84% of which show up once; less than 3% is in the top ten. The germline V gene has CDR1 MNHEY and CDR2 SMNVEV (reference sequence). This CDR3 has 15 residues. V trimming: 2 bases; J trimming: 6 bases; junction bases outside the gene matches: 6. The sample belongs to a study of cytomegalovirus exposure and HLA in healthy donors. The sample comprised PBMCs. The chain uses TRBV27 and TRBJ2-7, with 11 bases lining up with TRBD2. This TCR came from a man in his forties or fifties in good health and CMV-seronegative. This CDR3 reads CASSLGTSGHGEQYF. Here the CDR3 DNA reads TGTGCCAGCAGTTTAGGGACTAGCGGCCACGGCGAGCAGTACTTC.